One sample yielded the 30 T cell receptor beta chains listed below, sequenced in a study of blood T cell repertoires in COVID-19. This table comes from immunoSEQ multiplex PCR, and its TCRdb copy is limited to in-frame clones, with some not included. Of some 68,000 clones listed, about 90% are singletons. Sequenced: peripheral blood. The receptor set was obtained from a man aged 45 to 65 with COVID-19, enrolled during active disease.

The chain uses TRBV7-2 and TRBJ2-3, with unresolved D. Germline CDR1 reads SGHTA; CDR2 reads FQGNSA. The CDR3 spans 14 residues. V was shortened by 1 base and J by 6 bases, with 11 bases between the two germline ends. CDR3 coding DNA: TGTGCCAGCAGCTTAGTCCCAGAAGCGGATACGCAGTATTTT. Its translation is CASSLVPEADTQYF. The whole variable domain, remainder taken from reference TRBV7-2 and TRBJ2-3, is GAGVSQSPSNKVTEKGKDVELRCDPISGHTALYWYRQSLGQGLEFLIYFQGNSAPDKSGLPSDRFSAERTGGSVSTLTIQRTQQEDSAVYLCASSLVPEADTQYFGPGTRLTVL.

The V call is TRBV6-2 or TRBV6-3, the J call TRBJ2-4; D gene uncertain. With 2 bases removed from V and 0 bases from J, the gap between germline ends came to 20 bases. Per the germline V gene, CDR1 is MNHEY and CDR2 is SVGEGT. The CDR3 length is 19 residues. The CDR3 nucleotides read TGTGCCAGCAGTTACGCTGCACGGTCTCCGCCGATAGCCAAAAACATTCAGTACTTC. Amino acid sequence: CASSYAARSPPIAKNIQYF.

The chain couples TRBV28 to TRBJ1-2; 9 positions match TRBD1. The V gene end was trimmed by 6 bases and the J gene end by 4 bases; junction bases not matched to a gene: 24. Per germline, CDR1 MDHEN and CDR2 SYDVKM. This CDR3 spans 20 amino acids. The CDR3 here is CASSPGTGSNWGGRIYGYTF. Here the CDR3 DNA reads TGTGCCAGCAGCCCAGGGACAGGGAGTAATTGGGGCGGACGGATCTATGGCTACACCTTC.

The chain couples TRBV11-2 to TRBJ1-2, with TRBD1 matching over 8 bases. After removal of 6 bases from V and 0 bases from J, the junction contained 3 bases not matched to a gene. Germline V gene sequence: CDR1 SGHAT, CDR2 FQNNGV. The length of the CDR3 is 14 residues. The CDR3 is CASSDRGANYGYTF. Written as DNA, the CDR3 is TGTGCCAGCAGTGACAGGGGTGCTAACTATGGCTACACCTTC.

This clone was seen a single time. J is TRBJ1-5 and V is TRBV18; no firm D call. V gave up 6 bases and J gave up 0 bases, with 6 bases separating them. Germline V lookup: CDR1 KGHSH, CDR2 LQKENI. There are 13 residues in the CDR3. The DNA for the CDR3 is TGTGCCAGCTCCAGAGGTAGCAATCAGCCCCAGCATTTT. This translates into CASSRGSNQPQHF.

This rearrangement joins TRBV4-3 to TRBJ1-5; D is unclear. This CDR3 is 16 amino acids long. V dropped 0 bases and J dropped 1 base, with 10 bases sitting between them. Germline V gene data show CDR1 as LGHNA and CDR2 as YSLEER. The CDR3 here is CASSQDRQRSNQPQHF. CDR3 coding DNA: TGCGCCAGCAGCCAAGATCGCCAACGGAGCAATCAGCCCCAGCATTTT.

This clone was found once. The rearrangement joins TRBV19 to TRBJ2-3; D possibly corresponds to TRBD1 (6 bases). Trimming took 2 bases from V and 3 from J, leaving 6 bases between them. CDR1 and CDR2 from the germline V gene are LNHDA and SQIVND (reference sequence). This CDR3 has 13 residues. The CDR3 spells CASSITGTDTQYF. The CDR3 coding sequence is TGTGCCAGTAGTATAACAGGGACAGATACGCAGTATTTT.

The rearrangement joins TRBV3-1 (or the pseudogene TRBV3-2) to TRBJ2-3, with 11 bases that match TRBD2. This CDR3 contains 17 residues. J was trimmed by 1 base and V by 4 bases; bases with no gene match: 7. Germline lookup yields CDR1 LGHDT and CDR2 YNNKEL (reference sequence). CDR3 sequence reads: CASSRPLAGGRTDTQYF. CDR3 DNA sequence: TGTGCCAGCAGCCGACCCCTAGCGGGAGGACGCACAGATACGCAGTATTTT.

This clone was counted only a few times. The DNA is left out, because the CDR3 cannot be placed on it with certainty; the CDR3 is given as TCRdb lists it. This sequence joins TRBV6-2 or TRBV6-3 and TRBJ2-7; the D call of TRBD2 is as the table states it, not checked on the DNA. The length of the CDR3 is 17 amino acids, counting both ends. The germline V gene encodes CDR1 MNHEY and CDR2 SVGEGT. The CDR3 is CASSYSKIAVGTGTNYF.

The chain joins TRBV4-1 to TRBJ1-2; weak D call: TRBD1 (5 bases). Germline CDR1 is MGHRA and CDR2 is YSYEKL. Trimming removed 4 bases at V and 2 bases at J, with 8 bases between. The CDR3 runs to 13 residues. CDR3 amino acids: CASSPQGNYGYTF. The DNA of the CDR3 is TGCGCCAGCAGCCCCCAGGGAAACTATGGCTACACCTTC.

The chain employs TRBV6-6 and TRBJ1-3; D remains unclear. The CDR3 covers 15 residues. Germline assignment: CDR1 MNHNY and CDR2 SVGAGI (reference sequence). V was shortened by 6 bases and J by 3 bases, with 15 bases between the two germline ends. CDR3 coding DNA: TGTGCCAGCAGCCCGCCCGGGGAAAGTGGAAACACCATATATTTT. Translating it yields CASSPPGESGNTIYF.

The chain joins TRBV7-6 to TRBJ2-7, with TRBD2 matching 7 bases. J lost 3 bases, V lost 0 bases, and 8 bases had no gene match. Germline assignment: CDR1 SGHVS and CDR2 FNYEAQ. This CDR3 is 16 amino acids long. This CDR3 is CASSLARGGSIYEQYF. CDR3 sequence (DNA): TGTGCCAGCAGCTTAGCGCGTGGCGGGAGTATCTACGAGCAGTACTTC.

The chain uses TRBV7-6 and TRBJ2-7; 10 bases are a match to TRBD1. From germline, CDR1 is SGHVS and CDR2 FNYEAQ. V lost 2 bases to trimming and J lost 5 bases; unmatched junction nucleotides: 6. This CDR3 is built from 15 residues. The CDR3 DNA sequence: TGTGCCAGCAGCTTAAAGGGACAGGGGAGGCACGAGCAGTACTTC. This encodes CASSLKGQGRHEQYF.

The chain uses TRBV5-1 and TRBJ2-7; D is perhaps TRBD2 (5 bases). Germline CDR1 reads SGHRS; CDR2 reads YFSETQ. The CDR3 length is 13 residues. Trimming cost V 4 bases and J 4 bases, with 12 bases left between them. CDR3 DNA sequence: TGCGCCAGCAGCCCCCTGTCGGGGTACGAGCAGTACTTC. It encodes CASSPLSGYEQYF.

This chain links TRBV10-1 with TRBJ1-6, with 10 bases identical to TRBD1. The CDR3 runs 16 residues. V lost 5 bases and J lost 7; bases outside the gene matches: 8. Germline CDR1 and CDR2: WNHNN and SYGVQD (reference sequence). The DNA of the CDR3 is TGCGCCAGCAGTCCGGGACAGGGGCTTTCCAATTCACCCCTCCACTTT. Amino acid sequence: CASSPGQGLSNSPLHF.

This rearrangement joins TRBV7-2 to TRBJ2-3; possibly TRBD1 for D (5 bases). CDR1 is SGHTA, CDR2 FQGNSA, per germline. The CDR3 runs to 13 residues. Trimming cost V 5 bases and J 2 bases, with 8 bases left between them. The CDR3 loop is CASSPGHTDTQYF. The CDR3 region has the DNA TGTGCCAGCAGCCCCGGACACACAGATACGCAGTATTTT. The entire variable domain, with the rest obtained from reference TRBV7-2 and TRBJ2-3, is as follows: GAGVSQSPSNKVTEKGKDVELRCDPISGHTALYWYRQSLGQGLEFLIYFQGNSAPDKSGLPSDRFSAERTGGSVSTLTIQRTQQEDSAVYLCASSPGHTDTQYFGPGTRLTVL.

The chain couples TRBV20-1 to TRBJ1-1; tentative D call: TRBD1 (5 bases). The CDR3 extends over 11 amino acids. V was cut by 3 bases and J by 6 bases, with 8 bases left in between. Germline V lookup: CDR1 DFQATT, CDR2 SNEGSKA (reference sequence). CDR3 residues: CSASRVAEAFF. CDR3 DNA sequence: TGCAGTGCTAGCAGGGTCGCTGAAGCTTTCTTT.

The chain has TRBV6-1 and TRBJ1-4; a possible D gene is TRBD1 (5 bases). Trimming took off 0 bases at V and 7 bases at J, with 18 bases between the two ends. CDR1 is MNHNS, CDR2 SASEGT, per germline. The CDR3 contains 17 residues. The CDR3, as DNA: TGTGCCAGCAGTGAAGCCCCCCCGCGGGGGAGCAGTGAAAAACTGTTTTTT. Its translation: CASSEAPPRGSSEKLFF.

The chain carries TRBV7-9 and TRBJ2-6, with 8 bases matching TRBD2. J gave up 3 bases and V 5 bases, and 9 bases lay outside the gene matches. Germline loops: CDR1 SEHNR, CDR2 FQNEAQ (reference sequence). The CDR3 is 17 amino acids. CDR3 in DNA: TGTGCCAGCAGCACCAGCGGGAGTAGGGATGGGGCCAACGTCCTGACTTTC. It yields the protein CASSTSGSRDGANVLTF.

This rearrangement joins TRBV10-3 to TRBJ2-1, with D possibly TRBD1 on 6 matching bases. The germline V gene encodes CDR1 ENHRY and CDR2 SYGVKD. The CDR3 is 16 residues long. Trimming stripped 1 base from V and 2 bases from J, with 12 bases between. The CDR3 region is CAISEYRVNTYNEQFF. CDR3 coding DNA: TGTGCCATCAGTGAGTACAGGGTAAATACCTACAATGAGCAGTTCTTC.

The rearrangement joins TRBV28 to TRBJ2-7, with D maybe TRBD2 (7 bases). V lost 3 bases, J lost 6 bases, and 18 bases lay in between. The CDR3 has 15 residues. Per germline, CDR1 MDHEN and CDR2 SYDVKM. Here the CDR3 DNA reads TGTGCCAGCAGTTTGTCTAGCGGACAGAGAGGCGAGCAGTACTTC. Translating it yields CASSLSSGQRGEQYF.

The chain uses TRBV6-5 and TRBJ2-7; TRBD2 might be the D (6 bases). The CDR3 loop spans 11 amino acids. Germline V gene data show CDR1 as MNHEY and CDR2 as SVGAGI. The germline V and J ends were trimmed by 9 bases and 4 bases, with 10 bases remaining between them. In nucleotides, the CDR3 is TGTGCCAGTGTCGGAGGGTACGAGCAGTACTTC. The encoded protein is CASVGGYEQYF.

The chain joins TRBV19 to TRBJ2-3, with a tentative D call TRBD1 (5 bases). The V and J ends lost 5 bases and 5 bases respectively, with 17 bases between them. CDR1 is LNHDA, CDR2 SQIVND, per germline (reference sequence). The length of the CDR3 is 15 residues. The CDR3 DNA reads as TGTGCCAGTAGTTTTCTTTACAGGTTACAAGATACGCAGTATTTT. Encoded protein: CASSFLYRLQDTQYF. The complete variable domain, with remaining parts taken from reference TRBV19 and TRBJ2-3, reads DGGITQSPKYLFRKEGQNVTLSCEQNLNHDAMYWYRQDPGQGLRLIYYSQIVNDFQKGDIAEGYSVSREKKESFPLTVTSAQKNPTAFYLCASSFLYRLQDTQYFGPGTRLTVL.

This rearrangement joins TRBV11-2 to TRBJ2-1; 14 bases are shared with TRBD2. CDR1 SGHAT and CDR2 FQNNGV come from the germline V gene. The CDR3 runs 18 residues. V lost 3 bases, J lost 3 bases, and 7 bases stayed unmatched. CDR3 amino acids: CASSFFWTSGGIYNEQFF. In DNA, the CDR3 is TGTGCCAGCAGCTTTTTTTGGACTAGCGGGGGGATCTACAATGAGCAGTTCTTC. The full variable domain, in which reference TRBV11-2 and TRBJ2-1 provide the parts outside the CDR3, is EAGVAQSPRYKIIEKRQSVAFWCNPISGHATLYWYQQILGQGPKLLIQFQNNGVVDDSQLPKDRFSAERLKGVDSTLKIQPAKLEDSAVYLCASSFFWTSGGIYNEQFFGPGTRLTVL.

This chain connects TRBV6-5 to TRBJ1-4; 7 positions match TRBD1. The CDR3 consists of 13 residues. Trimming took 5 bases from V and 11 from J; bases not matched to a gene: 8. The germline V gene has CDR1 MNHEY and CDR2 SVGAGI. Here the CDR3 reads CASSPNLQGKLFF. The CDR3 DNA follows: TGTGCCAGCAGTCCAAACTTACAGGGGAAACTGTTTTTT.

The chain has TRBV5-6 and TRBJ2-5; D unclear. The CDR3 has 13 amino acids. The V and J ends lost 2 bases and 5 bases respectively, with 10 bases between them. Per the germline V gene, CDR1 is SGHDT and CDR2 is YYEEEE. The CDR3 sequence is CASSLLPRETQYF. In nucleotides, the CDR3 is TGTGCCAGCAGCTTACTACCTCGGGAGACCCAGTACTTC.

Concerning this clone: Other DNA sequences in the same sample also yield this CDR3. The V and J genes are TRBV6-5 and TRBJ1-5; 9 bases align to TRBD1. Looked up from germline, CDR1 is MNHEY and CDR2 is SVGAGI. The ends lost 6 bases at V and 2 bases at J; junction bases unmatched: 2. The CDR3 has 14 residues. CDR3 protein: CASSRTGGNQPQHF. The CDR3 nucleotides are TGTGCCAGCAGCCGGACAGGGGGCAATCAGCCCCAGCATTTT.

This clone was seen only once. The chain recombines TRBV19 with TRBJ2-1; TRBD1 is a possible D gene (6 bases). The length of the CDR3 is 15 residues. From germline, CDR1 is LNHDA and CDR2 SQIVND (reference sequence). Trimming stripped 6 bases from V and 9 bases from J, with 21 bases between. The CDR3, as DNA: TGTGCCAGTAGCAGGGGCGGTAGCGAGTGGGGTGAGCAGTTCTTC. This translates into CASSRGGSEWGEQFF. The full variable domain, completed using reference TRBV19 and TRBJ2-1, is DGGITQSPKYLFRKEGQNVTLSCEQNLNHDAMYWYRQDPGQGLRLIYYSQIVNDFQKGDIAEGYSVSREKKESFPLTVTSAQKNPTAFYLCASSRGGSEWGEQFFGPGTRLTVL.

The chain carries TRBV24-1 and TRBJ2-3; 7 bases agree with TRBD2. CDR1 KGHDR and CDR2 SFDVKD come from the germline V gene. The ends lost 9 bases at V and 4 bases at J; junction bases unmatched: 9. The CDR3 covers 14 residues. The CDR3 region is CATSEGGPADTQYF. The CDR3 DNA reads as TGTGCCACCTCCGAGGGAGGGCCCGCAGATACGCAGTATTTT.

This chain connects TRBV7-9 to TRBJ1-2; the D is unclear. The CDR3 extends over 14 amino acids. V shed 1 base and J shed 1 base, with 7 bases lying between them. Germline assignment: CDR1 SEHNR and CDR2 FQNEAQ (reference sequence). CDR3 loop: CASSLGFSNYGYTF. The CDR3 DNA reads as TGTGCCAGCAGCTTAGGTTTCAGTAACTATGGCTACACCTTC.